These 24 T cell receptor beta chains originate from one sample sequenced in a study of blood T cell repertoires in COVID-19. Generated by immunoSEQ multiplex PCR, the TCRdb table keeps only in-frame clones and is missing some. This repertoire shows around 190,000 clones, roughly nine tenths found once; its top ten account for around 24%. Sequencing was carried out using PBMCs or T cells enriched from blood (not recorded which). These receptors all come from a woman in her 40s in a cohort exposed to, infected with or recovered from COVID-19 (not recorded which).

The rearrangement links TRBV5-1 to TRBJ1-1; 9 nucleotides agree with TRBD1. The CDR3 has 13 amino acids. Germline V gene lookup returns CDR1 SGHRS and CDR2 YFSETQ. V dropped 4 bases and J dropped 8; count of bases not matched to a gene: 6. The CDR3 region is CASSIGTGKEAFF. CDR3 nucleotide sequence: TGCGCCAGCAGCATCGGGACAGGGAAGGAAGCTTTCTTT. The entire variable domain, with the rest obtained from reference TRBV5-1 and TRBJ1-1, is as follows: KAGVTQTPRYLIKTRGQQVTLSCSPISGHRSVSWYQQTPGQGLQFLFEYFSETQRNKGNFPGRFSGRQFSNSRSEMNVSTLELGDSALYLCASSIGTGKEAFFGQGTRLTVV.

The chain joins TRBV7-9 to TRBJ1-2; D ambiguous. The CDR3 sequence is 15 residues long. V shed 3 bases and J shed 0 bases, with 11 bases lying between them. Germline CDR1 reads SEHNR; CDR2 reads FQNEAQ (reference sequence). This CDR3 is CASSLGRRPNYGYTF. CDR3 bases: TGTGCCAGCAGCTTGGGGAGGAGACCTAACTATGGCTACACCTTC.

The chain carries TRBV5-4 and TRBJ2-3; 9 bases map to TRBD2. The CDR3 loop spans 17 amino acids. J lost 2 bases, V lost 5 bases, and 12 bases had no gene match. CDR1 SGHNT and CDR2 YYREEE come from the germline V gene (reference sequence). The CDR3 coding sequence is TGTGCCAGCAGTTACGACCCTCTAGCGGGGATCACAGATACGCAGTATTTT. Its translation is CASSYDPLAGITDTQYF.

A note on this clone: Its ends do not fully match the called genes, so a read error is possible. The chain is built from TRBV5-1 and TRBJ1-1, with 9 bases matching TRBD1. Germline V gene lookup returns CDR1 SGHRS and CDR2 YFSETQ. The CDR3 covers 16 residues. For the CDR3, the DNA is TGCGCCAGCAGTCCTACTCCTTCGACAGGGGGTGTCGATTCGGTCTTT. Amino acids: CASSPTPSTGGVDSVF.

V and J are TRBV11-2 and TRBJ2-2, with 8 positions matching TRBD1. CDR1 and CDR2 from the germline V gene are SGHAT and FQNNGV. The CDR3 length is 15 residues. After removal of 5 bases from V and 4 bases from J, the junction contained 6 bases not matched to a gene. CDR3 loop: CASSPTGTGTGELFF. CDR3 coding DNA: TGTGCCAGCAGCCCGACCGGGACAGGCACCGGGGAGCTGTTTTTT.

The chain has TRBV2 and TRBJ1-5; perhaps TRBD1 as D (6 bases). The CDR3 is 13 amino acids. From germline, CDR1 is SNHLY and CDR2 FYNNEI. The V end was cut by 6 bases, the J end by 10 bases, with 16 bases between. CDR3 region: CASRGLGARPQHF. In DNA, the CDR3 is TGTGCCAGCAGAGGGCTGGGGGCCAGACCCCAGCATTTT. Full variable domain (missing parts from reference TRBV2 and TRBJ1-5): EPEVTQTPSHQVTQMGQEVILRCVPISNHLYFYWYRQILGQKVEFLVSFYNNEISEKSEIFDDQFSVERPDGSNFTLKIRSTKLEDSAMYFCASRGLGARPQHFGDGTRLSIL.

The genes are TRBV4-3 and TRBJ2-1, with TRBD2 matching over 10 bases. Germline V gene lookup returns CDR1 LGHNA and CDR2 YSLEER. The V gene end was trimmed by 0 bases and the J gene end by 9 bases; junction bases not matched to a gene: 8. The CDR3 covers 16 residues. The DNA of the CDR3 is TGCGCCAGCAGCCAAGAAACTAGCGGGATTCTAGGTGAGCAGTTCTTC. It translates to CASSQETSGILGEQFF.

The rearrangement uses TRBV28 and TRBJ2-7; D is possibly TRBD1 (7 bases). The germline V gene encodes CDR1 MDHEN and CDR2 SYDVKM. Deletions cut 3 bases from V and 3 bases from J, with 21 bases between. This CDR3 region has 17 residues. CDR3 coding DNA: TGTGCCAGCAGTTTTCTTGCCCGTGGAGGGGGCGACTACGAGCAGTACTTC. It encodes CASSFLARGGGDYEQYF.

This chain uses TRBV29-1 with TRBJ2-3, with TRBD2 identical over 7 bases. Germline lookup yields CDR1 SQVTM and CDR2 ANQGSEA. CDR3 length equals 13 residues. J lost 4 bases, V lost 4 bases, and 5 bases had no gene match. The DNA for the CDR3 is TGCAGCGTTGGGCGGGGAGGGGCAGATACGCAGTATTTT. Encoded protein: CSVGRGGADTQYF.

The chain combines TRBV1 with TRBJ2-2; the table's TRBD2 call for D was not verified on the DNA. TRBV1 is a pseudogene segment. The CDR3 loop spans 16 amino acids. CDR3 loop: CTSNPWGVRNTGELFF. CDR3 DNA sequence: TGCACCAGCAACCCGTGGGGGGTCAGGAACACCGGGGAGCTGTTTTTT.

This clone was detected once. The chain combines TRBV15 with TRBJ1-1; D is possibly TRBD1 (6 bases). CDR3 size: 15 residues. Germline V gene data show CDR1 as LNHNV and CDR2 as YYDKDF (reference sequence). The germline V and J ends were trimmed by 1 base and 6 bases, with 15 bases remaining between them. CDR3 sequence (DNA): TGTGCCACCAGCAGAGGCGACAGGCGGGGGCCTGAAGCTTTCTTT. Its translation is CATSRGDRRGPEAFF. The full variable domain, completed using reference TRBV15 and TRBJ1-1, is DAMVIQNPRYQVTQFGKPVTLSCSQTLNHNVMYWYQQKSSQAPKLLFHYYDKDFNNEADTPDNFQSRRPNTSFCFLDIRSPGLGDTAMYLCATSRGDRRGPEAFFGQGTRLTVV.

This sequence joins TRBV6-5 and TRBJ2-2; D not resolved. CDR1 is MNHEY, CDR2 SVGAGI, per germline. CDR3 length: 14 residues. V lost 7 bases and J 4 bases, leaving 13 bases between the germline ends. The CDR3 sequence: CASNEQLGTGELFF. CDR3 sequence (DNA): TGTGCCAGCAACGAACAGCTGGGCACCGGGGAGCTGTTTTTT.

V gene TRBV7-8 combines with J gene TRBJ2-7, with TRBD1 matching over 9 bases. The CDR3 consists of 17 residues. Trimming cost V 0 bases and J 4 bases; bases outside gene matches: 10. Looked up from germline, CDR1 is SGHVS and CDR2 is FQNEAQ. CDR3 amino acids: CASSLAAGTGMDYEQYF. Here the CDR3 DNA reads TGTGCCAGCAGCTTAGCGGCCGGGACAGGGATGGATTACGAGCAGTACTTC.

The chain combines TRBV19 with TRBJ1-5; D is ambiguous. This CDR3 contains 15 residues. With 3 bases removed from V and 5 bases from J, the gap between germline ends came to 14 bases. Germline V lookup: CDR1 LNHDA, CDR2 SQIVND (reference sequence). CDR3 region: CASSIRGFQHQPQHF. For the CDR3, the DNA is TGTGCCAGTAGTATTAGAGGATTTCAGCATCAGCCCCAGCATTTT.

This sequence joins TRBV7-9 and TRBJ2-1; TRBD2 matches at 10 bases. Germline V CDR1 and CDR2: SEHNR, FQNEAQ (reference sequence). V trimming: 5 bases; J trimming: 7 bases; junction bases outside the gene matches: 8. The CDR3 is 15 residues long. The CDR3 is CASSQVLAGENEQFF. CDR3 nucleotides: TGTGCCAGCAGCCAGGTCCTAGCGGGAGAGAATGAGCAGTTCTTC.

This chain's CDR3 is CASSDVGGPRETQYF. The CDR3 coding sequence is TGTGCCAGCAGTGACGTCGGTGGCCCCAGGGAGACCCAGTACTTC. V is TRBV6-4 and J is TRBJ2-5; D is unclear. Germline values: CDR1 MRHNA, CDR2 SNTAGT. Trimming took 2 bases from V and 5 from J, leaving 15 bases between them. The CDR3 covers 15 residues.

This clone was counted once. The chain joins TRBV5-1 to TRBJ2-2; weak D call: TRBD1 (6 bases). The CDR3 runs to 19 residues. Germline CDR1 and CDR2: SGHRS and YFSETQ. V was pared by 4 bases and J by 5 bases, with 27 bases between. The CDR3 spells CASSPFWRTDRPGTGELFF. DNA for the CDR3: TGCGCCAGCAGCCCCTTTTGGCGGACAGACCGACCGGGGACCGGGGAGCTGTTTTTT.

This clone was detected a few times. The chain has TRBV5-6 and TRBJ1-4, with no clear D. Trimming stripped 4 bases from V and 8 bases from J, with 12 bases between. In germline, CDR1 is SGHDT, CDR2 YYEEEE. The length of the CDR3 is 13 residues. Here the CDR3 reads CASSAVGEEKLFF. Here the CDR3 DNA reads TGTGCCAGCAGCGCGGTGGGAGAAGAAAAACTGTTTTTT.

The chain carries TRBV5-6 and TRBJ2-7; 7 nucleotides match TRBD2. Germline values: CDR1 SGHDT, CDR2 YYEEEE. This CDR3 contains 14 residues. The V and J ends lost 4 bases and 1 base, in that order; junction bases with no gene match: 5. CDR3 bases: TGTGCCAGCAGCATGGGGGGGGAGTCCTACGAGCAGTACTTC. Translated: CASSMGGESYEQYF. The full variable domain, rest sourced from reference TRBV5-6 and TRBJ2-7, is DAGVTQSPTHLIKTRGQQVTLRCSPKSGHDTVSWYQQALGQGPQFIFQYYEEEERQRGNFPDRFSGHQFPNYSSELNVNALLLGDSALYLCASSMGGESYEQYFGPGTRLTVT.

The chain employs TRBV28 and TRBJ1-1; D gene uncertain. Looked up from germline, CDR1 is MDHEN and CDR2 is SYDVKM. The CDR3 has 11 residues. V was cut by 3 bases and J by 6 bases, with 5 bases left in between. The CDR3 region has the DNA TGTGCCAGCAGTTTTTTCGCTGAAGCTTTCTTT. Amino acids: CASSFFAEAFF.

V is TRBV11-2 and J is TRBJ1-2, with D maybe TRBD1 (5 bases). V was pared by 0 bases and J by 9 bases, with 8 bases between. This CDR3 contains 12 residues. The germline V gene has CDR1 SGHAT and CDR2 FQNNGV. The CDR3 sequence: CASSLDRVSYTF. The CDR3 coding sequence is TGTGCCAGCAGCTTAGACAGGGTTAGCTACACCTTC.

The chain has TRBV5-1 and TRBJ1-1; D is uncertain. CDR1 and CDR2 (germline): SGHRS, YFSETQ. This CDR3 comprises 15 residues. Deletions cut 0 bases from V and 0 bases from J, with 9 bases between. CDR3 sequence: CASSLDISMNTEAFF. The CDR3 DNA sequence: TGCGCCAGCAGCTTGGACATTTCGATGAACACTGAAGCTTTCTTT.

The rearrangement joins TRBV5-1 to TRBJ2-3, with TRBD2 identical over 8 bases. The ends lost 4 bases at V and 3 bases at J; junction bases unmatched: 7. The CDR3 extends over 15 amino acids. Germline CDR1 reads SGHRS; CDR2 reads YFSETQ. The CDR3 here is CASSPRGGRTDTQYF. CDR3 nucleotide sequence: TGCGCCAGCAGCCCCCGGGGGGGACGAACAGATACGCAGTATTTT.

The V and J genes are TRBV7-6 and TRBJ2-1, with TRBD2 matching 9 bases. This CDR3 is built from 15 residues. The germline V gene encodes CDR1 SGHVS and CDR2 FNYEAQ. With V trimmed by 2 bases and J by 7 bases, 6 bases remained unmatched. The CDR3 region has the DNA TGTGCCAGCAGCTTACGTGTAGCGGGAGTAAATGAGCAGTTCTTC. Translation: CASSLRVAGVNEQFF.